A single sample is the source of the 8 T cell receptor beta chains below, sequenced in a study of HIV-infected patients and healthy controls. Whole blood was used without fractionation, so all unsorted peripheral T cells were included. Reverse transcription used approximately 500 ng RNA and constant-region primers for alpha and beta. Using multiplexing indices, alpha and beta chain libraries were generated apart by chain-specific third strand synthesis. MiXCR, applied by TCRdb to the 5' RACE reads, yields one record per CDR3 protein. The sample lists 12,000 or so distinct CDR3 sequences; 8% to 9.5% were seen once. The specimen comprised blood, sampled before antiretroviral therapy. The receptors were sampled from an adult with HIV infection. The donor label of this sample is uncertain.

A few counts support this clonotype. The chain's CDR3 is CASSWGSGQHTDTQYF. In DNA form, the CDR3 reads TGTGCCAGCAGTTGGGGGTCGGGACAGCACACAGATACGCAGTATTTT. The gene calls are TRBV7-9 and TRBJ2-3, with 7 bases aligning to TRBD1. Germline values: CDR1 SEHNR, CDR2 FQNEAQ (reference sequence). The CDR3 consists of 16 residues. V gave up 6 bases and J gave up 2 bases; unmatched junction bases: 11.

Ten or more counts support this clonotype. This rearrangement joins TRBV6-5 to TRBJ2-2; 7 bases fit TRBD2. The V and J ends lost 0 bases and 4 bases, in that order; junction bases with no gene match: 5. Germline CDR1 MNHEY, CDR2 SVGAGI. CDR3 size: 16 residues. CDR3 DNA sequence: TGTGCCAGCAGTTACTCGGCGGGAGTTGTCACCGGGGAGCTGTTTTTT. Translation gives CASSYSAGVVTGELFF.

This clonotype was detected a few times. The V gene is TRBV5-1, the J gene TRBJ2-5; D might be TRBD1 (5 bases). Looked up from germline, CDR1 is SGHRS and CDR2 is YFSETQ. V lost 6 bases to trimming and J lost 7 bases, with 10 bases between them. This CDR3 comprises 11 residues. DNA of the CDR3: TGCGCCAGCACCCAAGGGGCGACCCAGTACTTC. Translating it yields CASTQGATQYF.

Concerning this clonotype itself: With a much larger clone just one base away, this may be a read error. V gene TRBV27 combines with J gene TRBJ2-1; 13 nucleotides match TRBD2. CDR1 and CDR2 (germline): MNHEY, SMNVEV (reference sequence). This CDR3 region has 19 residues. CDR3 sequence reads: CASSLSRTSGSKTDNDQFF. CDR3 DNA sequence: TGTGCCAGCAGTTTATCCCGGACTAGCGGGAGTAAGACGGACAATGATCAGTTCTTC.

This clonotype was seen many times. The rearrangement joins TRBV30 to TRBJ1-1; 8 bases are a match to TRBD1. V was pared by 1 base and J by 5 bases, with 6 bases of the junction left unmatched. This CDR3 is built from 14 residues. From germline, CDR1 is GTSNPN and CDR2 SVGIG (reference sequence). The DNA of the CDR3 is TGTGCCTGGAGTGACGGACAGGGAGCGACTGAAGCTTTCTTT. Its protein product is CAWSDGQGATEAFF.

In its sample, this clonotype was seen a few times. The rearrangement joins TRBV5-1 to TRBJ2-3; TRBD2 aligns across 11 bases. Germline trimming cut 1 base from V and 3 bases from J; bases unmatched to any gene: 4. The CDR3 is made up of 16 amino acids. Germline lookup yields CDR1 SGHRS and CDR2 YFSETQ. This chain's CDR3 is CASSLTSGSLTDTQYF. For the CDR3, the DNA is TGCGCCAGCAGCTTGACTAGCGGGAGTTTAACAGATACGCAGTATTTT.

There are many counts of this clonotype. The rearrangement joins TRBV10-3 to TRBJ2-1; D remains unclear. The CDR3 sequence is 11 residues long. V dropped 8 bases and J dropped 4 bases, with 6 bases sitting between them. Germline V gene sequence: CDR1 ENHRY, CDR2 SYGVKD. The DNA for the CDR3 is TGTGCCATCGACCCGTACAATGAGCAGTTCTTC. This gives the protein CAIDPYNEQFF.

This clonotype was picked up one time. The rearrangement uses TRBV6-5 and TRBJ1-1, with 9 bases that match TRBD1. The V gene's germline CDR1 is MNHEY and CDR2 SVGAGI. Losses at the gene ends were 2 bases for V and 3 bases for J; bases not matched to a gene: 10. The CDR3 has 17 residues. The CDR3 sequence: CASSYLIRQGEDTEAFF. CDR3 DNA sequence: TGTGCCAGCAGTTACCTAATCCGACAGGGGGAAGACACTGAAGCTTTCTTT.